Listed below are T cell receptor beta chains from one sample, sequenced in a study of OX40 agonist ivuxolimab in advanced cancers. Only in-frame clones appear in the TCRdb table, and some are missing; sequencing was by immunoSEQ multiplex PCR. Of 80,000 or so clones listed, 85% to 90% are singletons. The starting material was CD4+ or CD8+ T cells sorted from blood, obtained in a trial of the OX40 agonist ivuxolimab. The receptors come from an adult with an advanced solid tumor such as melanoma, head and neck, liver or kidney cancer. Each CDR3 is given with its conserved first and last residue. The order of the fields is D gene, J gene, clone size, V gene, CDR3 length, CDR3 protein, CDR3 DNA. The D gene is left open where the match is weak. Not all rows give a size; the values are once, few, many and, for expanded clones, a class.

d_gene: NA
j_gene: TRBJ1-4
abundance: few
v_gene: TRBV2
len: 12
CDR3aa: CASILGSGKLFF
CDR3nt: NA

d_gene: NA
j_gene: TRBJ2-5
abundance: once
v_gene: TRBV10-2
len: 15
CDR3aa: CASALGEGGQETQYF
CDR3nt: TGCGCCAGCGCGCTAGGCGAAGGGGGCCAAGAGACCCAGTACTTC

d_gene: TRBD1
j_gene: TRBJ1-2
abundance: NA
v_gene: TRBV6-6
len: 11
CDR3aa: CASTQGYGYTF
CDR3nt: TGTGCCAGCACACAGGGGTATGGCTACACCTTC

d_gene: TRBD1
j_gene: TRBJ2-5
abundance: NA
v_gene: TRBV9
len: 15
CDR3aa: CASSANQGAWETQYF
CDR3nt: TGTGCCAGCAGCGCTAATCAGGGGGCCTGGGAGACCCAGTACTTC

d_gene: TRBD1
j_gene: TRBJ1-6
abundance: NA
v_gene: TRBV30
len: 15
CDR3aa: CACQDRGSSNSPLHF
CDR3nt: TGTGCCTGCCAAGACAGGGGGTCGTCTAATTCACCCCTCCACTTT

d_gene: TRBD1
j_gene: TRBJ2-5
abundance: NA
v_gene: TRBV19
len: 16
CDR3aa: CASSPRITGGKETQYF
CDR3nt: TGTGCCAGTAGTCCGAGGATAACAGGGGGGAAAGAGACCCAGTACTTC

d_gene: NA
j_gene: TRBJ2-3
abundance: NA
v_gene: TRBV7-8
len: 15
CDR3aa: CASSLGESGTDTQYF
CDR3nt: TGTGCCAGCAGCTTGGGGGAGTCGGGCACAGATACGCAGTATTTT

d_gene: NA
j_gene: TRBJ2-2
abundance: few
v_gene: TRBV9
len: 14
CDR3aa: CASSVDRNTGELFF
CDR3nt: TGTGCCAGCAGCGTAGACAGGAACACCGGGGAGCTGTTTTTT

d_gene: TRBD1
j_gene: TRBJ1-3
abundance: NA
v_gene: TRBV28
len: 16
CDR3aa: CASSFGQGLSGNTIYF
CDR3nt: TGTGCCAGCAGTTTTGGACAGGGGCTCTCTGGAAACACCATATATTTT

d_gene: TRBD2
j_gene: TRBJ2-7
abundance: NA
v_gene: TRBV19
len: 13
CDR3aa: CASTPGGSYEQYF
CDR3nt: TGTGCCAGTACCCCGGGGGGATCCTACGAGCAGTACTTC

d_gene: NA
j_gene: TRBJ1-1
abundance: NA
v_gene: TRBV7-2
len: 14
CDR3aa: CASSRGLGGTEAFF
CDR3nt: TGTGCCAGCAGCCGCGGACTAGGGGGCACTGAAGCTTTCTTT

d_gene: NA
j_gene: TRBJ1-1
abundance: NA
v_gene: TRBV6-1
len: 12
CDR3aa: CASSERTREAFF
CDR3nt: TGTGCCAGCAGTGAACGGACGAGGGAAGCTTTCTTT

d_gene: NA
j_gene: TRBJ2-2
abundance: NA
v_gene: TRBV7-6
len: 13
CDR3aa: CASSQPVGGELFF
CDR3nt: TGTGCCAGCAGCCAACCAGTGGGCGGGGAGCTGTTTTTT

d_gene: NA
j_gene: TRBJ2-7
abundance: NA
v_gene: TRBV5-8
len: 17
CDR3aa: CASSPEGQGRSSYEQYF
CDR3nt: TGTGCCAGCAGCCCCGAGGGTCAGGGGCGGAGCTCCTACGAGCAGTACTTC

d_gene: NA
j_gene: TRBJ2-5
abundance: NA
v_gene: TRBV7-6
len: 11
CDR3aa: CASSLDETQYF
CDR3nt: TGTGCCAGCAGCTTAGATGAGACCCAGTACTTC

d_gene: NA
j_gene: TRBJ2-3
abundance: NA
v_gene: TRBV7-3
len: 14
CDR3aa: CASSSDRSTDTQYF
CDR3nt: TGTGCCAGCAGCTCAGACCGCAGCACAGATACGCAGTATTTT

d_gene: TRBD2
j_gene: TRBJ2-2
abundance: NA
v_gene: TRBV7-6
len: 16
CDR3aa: CASSLLPSGSTGELFF
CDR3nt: TGTGCCAGCAGCTTACTGCCTAGCGGGAGTACCGGGGAGCTGTTTTTT

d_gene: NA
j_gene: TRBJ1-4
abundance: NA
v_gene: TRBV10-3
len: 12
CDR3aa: CAISDEGGKLFF
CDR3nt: TGTGCCATCAGTGATGAAGGGGGGAAACTGTTTTTT

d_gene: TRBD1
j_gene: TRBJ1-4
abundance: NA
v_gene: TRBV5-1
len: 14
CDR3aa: CASSSGQGAEKLFF
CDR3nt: TGCGCCAGCAGCTCCGGACAGGGCGCTGAAAAACTGTTTTTT

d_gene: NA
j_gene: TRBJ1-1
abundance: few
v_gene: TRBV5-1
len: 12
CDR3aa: CASSWPGVEAFF
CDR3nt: TGCGCCAGCAGCTGGCCGGGGGTTGAAGCTTTCTTT

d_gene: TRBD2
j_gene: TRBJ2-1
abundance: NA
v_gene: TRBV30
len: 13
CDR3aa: CARSSGSLGEQFF
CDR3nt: TGTGCCCGTTCTAGCGGGAGTTTGGGCGAGCAGTTCTTC

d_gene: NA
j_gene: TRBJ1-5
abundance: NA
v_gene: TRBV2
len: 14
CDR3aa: CASSEVSRDQPQHF
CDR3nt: TGTGCCAGCAGTGAAGTCAGCAGGGATCAGCCCCAGCATTTT

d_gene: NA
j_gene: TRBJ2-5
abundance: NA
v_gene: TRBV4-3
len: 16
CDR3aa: CASSQDSLGIQETQYF
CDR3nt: TGCGCCAGCAGCCAAGATAGTCTTGGCATCCAAGAGACCCAGTACTTC

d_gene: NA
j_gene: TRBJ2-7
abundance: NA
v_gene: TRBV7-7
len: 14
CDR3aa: CASSPRGGTYEQYF
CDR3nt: TGTGCCAGCAGCCCCCGAGGGGGTACCTACGAGCAGTACTTC

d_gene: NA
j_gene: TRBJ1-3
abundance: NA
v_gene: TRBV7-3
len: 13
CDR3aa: CASSTGPGNTIYF
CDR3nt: TGTGCCAGCAGCACCGGTCCGGGAAACACCATATATTTT

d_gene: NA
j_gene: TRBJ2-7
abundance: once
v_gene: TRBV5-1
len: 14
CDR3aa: CASSQGPNSYEQYF
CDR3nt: TGCGCCAGCAGCCAGGGACCGAACTCCTACGAGCAGTACTTC

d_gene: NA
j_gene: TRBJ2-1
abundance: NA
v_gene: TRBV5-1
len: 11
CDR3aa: CASSLDNEQFF
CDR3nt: TGCGCCAGCAGCTTGGACAATGAGCAGTTCTTC

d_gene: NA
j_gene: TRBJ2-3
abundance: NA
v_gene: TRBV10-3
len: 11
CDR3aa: CAISALDTQYF
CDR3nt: TGTGCCATCAGTGCACTAGATACGCAGTATTTT

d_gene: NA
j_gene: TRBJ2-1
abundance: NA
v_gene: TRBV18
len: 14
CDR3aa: CASSPVGASDEQFF
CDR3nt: TGTGCCAGCTCACCGGTGGGGGCCTCGGATGAGCAGTTCTTC

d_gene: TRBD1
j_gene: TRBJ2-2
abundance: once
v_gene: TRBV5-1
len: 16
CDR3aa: CASSLGQGANTGELFF
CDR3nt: TGCGCCAGCAGCTTAGGACAGGGGGCAAACACCGGGGAGCTGTTTTTT

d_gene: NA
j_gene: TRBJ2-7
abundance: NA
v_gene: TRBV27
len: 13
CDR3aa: CASKFRDSYEQYF
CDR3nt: TGTGCCAGCAAGTTTCGGGACTCGTACGAGCAGTACTTC

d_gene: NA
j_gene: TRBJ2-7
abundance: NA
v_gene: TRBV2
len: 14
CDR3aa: CASRKGTLGYEQYF
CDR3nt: TGTGCCAGCAGGAAGGGTACTCTCGGCTACGAGCAGTACTTC

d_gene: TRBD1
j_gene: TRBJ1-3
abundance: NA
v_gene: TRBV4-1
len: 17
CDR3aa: CASSRGDRDYSGNTIYF
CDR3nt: TGCGCCAGCAGCCGGGGGGACAGGGATTACTCTGGAAACACCATATATTTT

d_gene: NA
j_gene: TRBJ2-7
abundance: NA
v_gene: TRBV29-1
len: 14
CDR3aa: CSVLGLSLGYEQYF
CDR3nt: TGCAGCGTTTTGGGACTGTCACTGGGTTACGAGCAGTACTTC

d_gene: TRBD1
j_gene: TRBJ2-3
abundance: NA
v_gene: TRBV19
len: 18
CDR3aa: CASSRNVFTGTGSDTQYF
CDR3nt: TGTGCCAGTAGTCGTAATGTTTTCACCGGGACAGGGAGCGATACGCAGTATTTT